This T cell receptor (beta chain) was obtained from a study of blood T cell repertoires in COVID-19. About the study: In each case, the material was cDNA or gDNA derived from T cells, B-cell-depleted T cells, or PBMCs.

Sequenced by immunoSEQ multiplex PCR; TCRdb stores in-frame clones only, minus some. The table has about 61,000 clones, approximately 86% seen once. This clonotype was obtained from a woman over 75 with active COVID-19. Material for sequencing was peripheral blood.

This chain's CDR3 is CSAREGDTQYF. For the CDR3, the DNA is TGCAGTGCTAGGGAGGGGGATACGCAGTATTTT. V usage is TRBV20-1 and J usage is TRBJ2-3, with D possibly matching TRBD2 (6 bases). Trimming took 3 bases from V and 6 from J, leaving 7 bases between them. This CDR3 region has 11 residues. Germline CDR1 and CDR2: DFQATT and SNEGSKA (reference sequence).